Listed below are T cell receptor beta chains from one sample, sequenced in a study of T cell repertoires in cytomegalovirus infection. These receptors' antigens are unknown. TCRdb re-called the reads through MiXCR, storing one row per CDR3 protein. The sample has about a million distinct CDR3 sequences; about a third are singletons. The source was cultured CD8+ T cells from PBMCs, collected from culture after CMV antigen stimulation. The source of these receptors is a human donor in good health (CMV status not recorded). Some clones in this sample may be carry-over from other donors' samples. CDR3s include the opening cysteine and the closing phenylalanine or tryptophan. Fields, in order: clone size, D gene, V gene, CDR3 protein. D genes are given only for firm matches. Where a row states a size, it is once, few, many or the class of an expanded clone; other rows omit it.

clone size: -
D gene: -
V gene: TRBV6-5
CDR3 protein: CASSPGESHNEQFF

clone size: -
D gene: -
V gene: TRBV6-1
CDR3 protein: CASSPFNGGELFF

clone size: once
D gene: -
V gene: TRBV28
CDR3 protein: CASSLDRQGLTDTQYF

clone size: few
D gene: -
V gene: TRBV9
CDR3 protein: CASSATGTPTDTQYF

clone size: -
D gene: -
V gene: TRBV7-6
CDR3 protein: CASSTTGGAGELFF

clone size: many
D gene: -
V gene: TRBV7-8
CDR3 protein: CASSPGTTLPTDTQYF

clone size: few
D gene: -
V gene: TRBV4-2
CDR3 protein: CASSQDPTGTRDGYTF

clone size: many
D gene: -
V gene: TRBV7-6
CDR3 protein: CASTWDTRLGTEAFF

clone size: few
D gene: TRBD1
V gene: TRBV20-1
CDR3 protein: CSASGTGEGSYNEQFF

clone size: -
D gene: -
V gene: TRBV12-3/TRBV12-4
CDR3 protein: CASSPLDRYQETQYF

clone size: few
D gene: -
V gene: TRBV19
CDR3 protein: CASSTGVAKGKAFF

clone size: few
D gene: -
V gene: TRBV7-2
CDR3 protein: CASSFLRLGEDGKLFF

clone size: -
D gene: -
V gene: TRBV19
CDR3 protein: CASSAGFAYEQYF

clone size: -
D gene: TRBD2
V gene: TRBV6-5
CDR3 protein: CASSYGILAGAESTDTQYF

clone size: -
D gene: -
V gene: TRBV3-1
CDR3 protein: CASSQSSGGPGNEQFF

clone size: few
D gene: TRBD1
V gene: TRBV4-1
CDR3 protein: CASSQPTGGHTEAFF

clone size: -
D gene: -
V gene: TRBV20-1
CDR3 protein: CSARGAGSSSYNEQFF

clone size: -
D gene: -
V gene: TRBV25-1
CDR3 protein: CASAHLGGLDYGYTF

clone size: -
D gene: -
V gene: TRBV7-9
CDR3 protein: CASSRFRDGWNTEAFF

clone size: few
D gene: -
V gene: TRBV7-6
CDR3 protein: CASSFELGEALGANVLTF

clone size: -
D gene: TRBD1
V gene: TRBV11-2
CDR3 protein: CASSDDRGGYGYTF

clone size: -
D gene: TRBD1
V gene: TRBV7-2
CDR3 protein: CASSPRGDRGRNQPQHF

clone size: -
D gene: -
V gene: TRBV19
CDR3 protein: CASRSEEIEAFF

clone size: few
D gene: -
V gene: TRBV19
CDR3 protein: CASTMKDRDSYNEQFF

clone size: -
D gene: TRBD1
V gene: TRBV5-4
CDR3 protein: CASRRLETGANGYTF

clone size: -
D gene: -
V gene: TRBV5-4
CDR3 protein: CASSLFGEEAFF

clone size: -
D gene: -
V gene: TRBV9
CDR3 protein: CASSPRAFTEAFF

clone size: few
D gene: TRBD1
V gene: TRBV19
CDR3 protein: CASSLTGGETEAFF

clone size: many
D gene: -
V gene: TRBV7-9
CDR3 protein: CASSSGDGRPYEQYF

clone size: few
D gene: -
V gene: TRBV6-6
CDR3 protein: CATTKGGGETQYF

clone size: -
D gene: -
V gene: TRBV4-1
CDR3 protein: CASSQDSLGTQLGDEQFF

clone size: few
D gene: -
V gene: TRBV6-5
CDR3 protein: CASSYSSIIQEYNEQFF

clone size: many
D gene: -
V gene: TRBV7-8
CDR3 protein: CASSLGGGQLYNEQFF

clone size: -
D gene: -
V gene: TRBV5-1
CDR3 protein: CASSYNPGGGKNIQYF

clone size: -
D gene: TRBD1
V gene: TRBV6-6
CDR3 protein: CASSLGTGGPHKGYTF

clone size: few
D gene: -
V gene: TRBV7-8
CDR3 protein: CASSLALRQGGETQYF

clone size: -
D gene: -
V gene: TRBV19
CDR3 protein: CASSPRGARPEAFF

clone size: few
D gene: TRBD1
V gene: TRBV19
CDR3 protein: CASSIGQGITREQYF

clone size: -
D gene: -
V gene: TRBV7-9
CDR3 protein: CASSPGQARGGETQYF

clone size: -
D gene: -
V gene: TRBV7-6
CDR3 protein: CASSLRSDSRETQYF

clone size: -
D gene: TRBD2
V gene: TRBV27
CDR3 protein: CASSISGGLSYNEQFF

clone size: -
D gene: TRBD2
V gene: TRBV28
CDR3 protein: CASSPQRGTSTDTQYF

clone size: -
D gene: -
V gene: TRBV27
CDR3 protein: CASSPNHLNTEAFF

clone size: many
D gene: -
V gene: TRBV7-9
CDR3 protein: CASRLAGDYEQYF

clone size: few
D gene: -
V gene: TRBV5-4
CDR3 protein: CATGGTTTDTQYF

clone size: many
D gene: TRBD1
V gene: TRBV7-2
CDR3 protein: CASSFRGRVTDTQYF

clone size: few
D gene: -
V gene: TRBV12-3/TRBV12-4
CDR3 protein: CASSPRGDPSF

clone size: -
D gene: -
V gene: TRBV6-5
CDR3 protein: CASSYSLGLYNEQFF

clone size: -
D gene: -
V gene: TRBV12-3/TRBV12-4
CDR3 protein: CASMPKINSQKTQYF

clone size: -
D gene: TRBD2
V gene: TRBV11-2
CDR3 protein: CASSTWSGVPSYEQYF

clone size: -
D gene: -
V gene: TRBV28
CDR3 protein: CASSQGVDQPQHF

clone size: few
D gene: TRBD2
V gene: TRBV6-1
CDR3 protein: CASSEIYGGGRTGELFF

clone size: -
D gene: -
V gene: TRBV27
CDR3 protein: CASSSDVREQYF

clone size: many
D gene: TRBD1
V gene: TRBV7-2
CDR3 protein: CASSVTGGVEAFF

clone size: few
D gene: -
V gene: TRBV28
CDR3 protein: CASSPTGTLSYNEQFF

clone size: many
D gene: TRBD1
V gene: TRBV6-1
CDR3 protein: CASSQGQGFTGELFF

clone size: many
D gene: TRBD1
V gene: TRBV7-6
CDR3 protein: CASSSTGDEQFF

clone size: many
D gene: -
V gene: TRBV7-9
CDR3 protein: CASSLRRRYDAEAFF

clone size: -
D gene: -
V gene: TRBV18
CDR3 protein: CASSPKTYSGPNSYNEQFF

clone size: few
D gene: -
V gene: TRBV3-1
CDR3 protein: CASSQEVSGQKNTEAFF